These 17 T cell receptor beta chains were all obtained from the same sample, sequenced in a study of T cell repertoires in cytomegalovirus infection. TCRdb passed the reads through MiXCR, listing each CDR3 protein once. Among approximately 1,000,000 distinct CDR3 sequences listed, around 29% were seen once. Their cognate antigens are unknown. Sequencing was performed on cultured CD8+ T cells from PBMCs, taken from culture after CMV antigen stimulation. The source is a human donor in good health (CMV status not recorded). Some clones in this sample may be carry-over from other donors' samples.

The V gene is TRBV5-6, the J gene TRBJ2-7; TRBD2 matches 7 bases. After removal of 3 bases from V and 2 bases from J, the junction contained 8 bases not matched to a gene. The CDR3 sequence is 15 residues long. CDR1 SGHDT and CDR2 YYEEEE come from the germline V gene. DNA of the CDR3: TGTGCCAGCAGCTCTTCCGGACTAGGGGCCTACGAGCAGTACTTC. Encoded protein: CASSSSGLGAYEQYF.

The chain joins TRBV6-4 to TRBJ2-3, with no clear D. This CDR3 is 16 amino acids long. V was shortened by 0 bases and J by 0 bases, with 10 bases between the two germline ends. Germline V gene lookup returns CDR1 MRHNA and CDR2 SNTAGT. In DNA, the CDR3 is TGTGCCAGCAGTGACTCGAAGAGTACTAGCACAGATACGCAGTATTTT. Amino acid sequence: CASSDSKSTSTDTQYF.

This clonotype was counted between two and nine times. The chain has TRBV2 and TRBJ2-1; perhaps TRBD1 as D (5 bases). There are 14 residues in the CDR3. V lost 7 bases to trimming and J lost 0 bases, with 10 bases between them. Germline loops: CDR1 SNHLY, CDR2 FYNNEI. CDR3 in amino acids: CASMGLSSYNEQFF. CDR3 sequence (DNA): TGTGCCAGCATGGGGCTCAGCTCCTACAATGAGCAGTTCTTC. Based on the CDR3 plus reference TRBV2 and TRBJ2-1, the full variable domain is EPEVTQTPSHQVTQMGQEVILRCVPISNHLYFYWYRQILGQKVEFLVSFYNNEISEKSEIFDDQFSVERPDGSNFTLKIRSTKLEDSAMYFCASMGLSSYNEQFFGPGTRLTVL.

CDR3 protein: CASSVASGTGGNWERNEQFF. As DNA, the CDR3 is TGTGCCAGCAGCGTTGCGTCCGGGACAGGGGGGAATTGGGAGCGCAATGAGCAGTTCTTC. This chain uses TRBV9 with TRBJ2-1, with 11 positions matching TRBD1. V trimming: 2 bases; J trimming: 6 bases; junction bases outside the gene matches: 19. Germline values: CDR1 SGDLS, CDR2 YYNGEE. This CDR3 is built from 20 residues.

This clonotype was recorded a few times. This sequence joins TRBV28 and TRBJ2-3; D possibly corresponds to TRBD2 (5 bases). V lost 1 base and J lost 2, with 16 bases in between. The germline gives CDR1 MDHEN, CDR2 SYDVKM. The CDR3 consists of 17 residues. The CDR3 is CASSLLREVFSTDTQYF. The CDR3 DNA reads as TGTGCCAGCAGTTTATTGAGGGAAGTTTTCTCCACAGATACGCAGTATTTT.

The chain couples TRBV12-3 or TRBV12-4 to TRBJ1-6; TRBD1 agrees at 7 bases. The CDR3 has 16 residues. The V gene end was trimmed by 4 bases and the J gene end by 9 bases; junction bases not matched to a gene: 12. The CDR3 bases are TGTGCCAGCAGTTCCAGTCAGGGGGACTGGGGTTCACCCCTCCACTTT. This translates into CASSSSQGDWGSPLHF.

The chain recombines TRBV5-4 with TRBJ1-1, with TRBD1 identical over 7 bases. There are 15 residues in the CDR3. Germline trimming cut 1 base from V and 1 base from J; bases unmatched to any gene: 4. The V gene's germline CDR1 is SGHNT and CDR2 YYREEE (reference sequence). The CDR3, as DNA: TGTGCCAGCAGCTTGCCGGGACAGCCGAACACTGAAGCTTTCTTT. This translates into CASSLPGQPNTEAFF.

The chain is built from TRBV5-8 and TRBJ1-1, with a tentative D call TRBD1 (5 bases). The germline V gene has CDR1 SGHTS and CDR2 YDEGEE. The CDR3 length is 14 residues. V was trimmed by 5 bases and J by 0 bases, leaving 11 bases between them. The CDR3 here is CASRLRGMNTEAFF. CDR3 bases: TGTGCCAGCAGGCTGAGGGGTATGAACACTGAAGCTTTCTTT.

This clonotype showed up just a few times. The chain joins TRBV4-1 to TRBJ1-6; tentatively, D is TRBD1 (5 bases). Deletions cut 0 bases from V and 6 bases from J, with 9 bases between. Germline loops: CDR1 MGHRA, CDR2 YSYEKL. This CDR3 spans 15 amino acids. CDR3 coding DNA: TGCGCCAGCAGCCAAGAAAAGGGGTCTAATTCACCCCTCCACTTT. Translated, it gives CASSQEKGSNSPLHF.

The V and J genes are TRBV4-3 and TRBJ1-6; D may be TRBD1 (6 bases). The CDR3 loop spans 15 amino acids. Germline CDR1 is LGHNA and CDR2 is YSLEER. The V end was cut by 0 bases, the J end by 9 bases, with 12 bases between. This CDR3 is CASSQEYREGSPLHF. CDR3 coding DNA: TGCGCCAGCAGCCAAGAATACAGGGAGGGTTCACCCCTCCACTTT.

This clonotype has a count of ten or more. The V call is TRBV27, the J call TRBJ1-1; TRBD1 agrees at 9 bases. After removal of 4 bases from V and 7 bases from J, the junction contained 4 bases not matched to a gene. The CDR3 is made up of 13 amino acids. Germline V gene lookup returns CDR1 MNHEY and CDR2 SMNVEV (reference sequence). CDR3 nucleotides: TGTGCCAGCAGTTCGGACAGGGGCTATGAAGCTTTCTTT. Protein product: CASSSDRGYEAFF.

This clonotype was seen a single time. This clone may be a read error of a much larger clone one base away. CDR3 in amino acids: CASSPGYCPNNEQFF. DNA of the CDR3: TGTGCCAGCTCACCAGGTTACTGCCCAAACAATGAGCAGTTCTTC. The chain links TRBV18 to TRBJ2-1; D call uncertain. This CDR3 spans 15 amino acids. Deletions cut 2 bases from V and 5 bases from J, with 13 bases between. The V gene's germline CDR1 is KGHSH and CDR2 LQKENI.

The chain combines TRBV5-1 with TRBJ2-1; TRBD1 matches at 8 bases. The CDR3 totals 20 residues. After removal of 0 bases from V and 4 bases from J, the junction contained 18 bases not matched to a gene. The germline V gene has CDR1 SGHRS and CDR2 YFSETQ. CDR3 nucleotides: TGCGCCAGCAGCTTGGCGACCCTTCGGACAGGGTCACAATCTTACAATGAGCAGTTCTTC. Amino acids: CASSLATLRTGSQSYNEQFF.

This chain uses TRBV7-9 with TRBJ2-7; D might be TRBD1 (6 bases). The germline V and J ends were trimmed by 5 bases and 1 base, with 15 bases remaining between them. The CDR3 runs 15 residues. The germline gives CDR1 SEHNR, CDR2 FQNEAQ (reference sequence). The CDR3 sequence is CASSHREVKSYEQYF. DNA of the CDR3: TGTGCCAGCAGCCACAGGGAAGTAAAGTCCTACGAGCAGTACTTC.

This clonotype has a handful of counts. The V call is TRBV20-1, the J call TRBJ1-5, with 8 bases lining up with TRBD1. This CDR3 contains 17 residues. V trimming: 0 bases; J trimming: 4 bases; junction bases outside the gene matches: 11. The germline V gene has CDR1 DFQATT and CDR2 SNEGSKA (reference sequence). The CDR3 DNA reads TGCAGTGCTAGAGAGTTTGATTTGGGACAGGCTAATCAGCCCCAGCATTTT. Translated: CSAREFDLGQANQPQHF.

This clonotype came up a few times. The chain combines TRBV6-1 with TRBJ2-7; D tentatively fits TRBD1 or TRBD2 (5 bases each). The CDR3 loop spans 13 amino acids. Germline CDR1 and CDR2: MNHNS and SASEGT. V lost 2 bases and J 6 bases, leaving 11 bases between the germline ends. CDR3 DNA: TGTGCCAGCAGTGAAATGGTGGGGGTCGAGCAGTACGTC. Its translation: CASSEMVGVEQYV.

On this clonotype itself: At one of its ends the junction is not consistent with the germline gene, which may arise from a read error. The rearrangement joins TRBV5-3 to TRBJ2-1, with a weak D call TRBD2 (6 bases). TRBV5-3 is filed as an ORF, its function uncertain. This CDR3 comprises 16 residues. CDR3: CASSLMSGPTYNEQFF. CDR3 nucleotides: TGTGCCAGCAGCTTGATGAGCGGGCCCACCTACAATGAGCAGTTCTTC.